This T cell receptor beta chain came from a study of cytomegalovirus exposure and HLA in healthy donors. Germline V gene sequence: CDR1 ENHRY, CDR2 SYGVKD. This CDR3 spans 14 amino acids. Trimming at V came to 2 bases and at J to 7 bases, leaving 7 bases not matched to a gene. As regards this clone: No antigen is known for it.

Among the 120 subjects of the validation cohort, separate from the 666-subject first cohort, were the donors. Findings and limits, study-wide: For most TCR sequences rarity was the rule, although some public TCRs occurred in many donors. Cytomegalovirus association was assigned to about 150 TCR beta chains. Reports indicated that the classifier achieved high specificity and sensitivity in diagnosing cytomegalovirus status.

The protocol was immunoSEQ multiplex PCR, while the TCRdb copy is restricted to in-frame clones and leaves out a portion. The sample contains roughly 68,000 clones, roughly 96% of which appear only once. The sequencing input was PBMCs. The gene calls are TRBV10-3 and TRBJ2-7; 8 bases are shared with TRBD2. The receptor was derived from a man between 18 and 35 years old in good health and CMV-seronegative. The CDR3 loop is CAISEAGPGGEQYF. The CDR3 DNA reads TGTGCCATCAGTGAGGCGGGGCCGGGGGGGGAGCAGTACTTC.